Listed here are 7 T cell receptor beta chains from one sample, sequenced in a study of regulatory T cells in long-lasting Graves disease. As to time point: newly diagnosed GD, antithyroid drugs for less than 3 months. The TCR library was prepared using RNA isolated from PBMCs. Arm-PCR of CDR3 regions and iRepertoire HTBI primers were used to build TCR beta libraries. MiXCR, applied by TCRdb to the multiplex PCR reads, yields one record per CDR3 protein. The sample lists 360,000 or so distinct CDR3 sequences; approximately 16% were seen once. The same specimen was also included in a second study, on T cells in Graves' hyperthyroidism and ophthalmopathy.

Sequences were derived from peripheral blood mononuclear cells (PBMCs), sampled at new diagnosis, from a patient treated with antithyroid drugs. Receptors originate from a middle-aged man with Graves disease.

The chain couples TRBV6-2 or TRBV6-3 to TRBJ2-5; 9 bases map to TRBD2. The trim removed 6 bases at V and 7 bases at J, leaving 9 bases unmatched. This CDR3 is built from 14 residues. CDR1 MNHEY and CDR2 SVGEGT come from the germline V gene. The chain's CDR3 is CASRLSGGIGTQYF. In nucleotides, the CDR3 is TGTGCCAGCAGGTTAAGCGGGGGGATCGGGACCCAGTACTTC.

There are many counts of this clonotype. The genes are TRBV6-1 and TRBJ2-3; D is possibly TRBD2 (6 bases). This CDR3 spans 13 amino acids. The V and J ends lost 6 bases and 6 bases respectively, with 13 bases between them. Looked up from germline, CDR1 is MNHNS and CDR2 is SASEGT. CDR3 DNA sequence: TGTGCCAGCAGATTCTCCGGGACTGATACGCAGTATTTT. Its protein product is CASRFSGTDTQYF.

This clonotype was picked up a small number of times. The CDR3 region has the DNA TGTGCCAGCAGCGCATCGGGGAGCCTCTCCTACGAGCAGTACTTC. Translated, it gives CASSASGSLSYEQYF. This sequence joins TRBV6-1 and TRBJ2-7, with D perhaps TRBD2 (5 bases). The CDR3 extends over 15 amino acids. CDR1 and CDR2 (germline): MNHNS, SASEGT. Trimming shortened V by 6 bases and J by 0 bases, and 15 bases separated the two germline ends.

This clonotype occurred many times. The chain is built from TRBV7-6 and TRBJ2-3, with D possibly being TRBD1 or TRBD2 (5 bases each). CDR3 length equals 15 residues. Germline lookup yields CDR1 SGHVS and CDR2 FNYEAQ. Trimming shortened V by 5 bases and J by 8 bases, and 20 bases separated the two germline ends. The CDR3 loop is CASSPNSRGLGTQYF. Here the CDR3 DNA reads TGTGCCAGCAGCCCAAACTCGAGGGGCTTGGGTACGCAGTATTTT.

This clonotype showed up just once. The chain combines TRBV5-4 with TRBJ1-1; TRBD1 agrees at 8 bases. The V segment lost 8 bases and the J segment 1 base; nucleotides outside the gene matches: 7. Germline V gene sequence: CDR1 SGHNT, CDR2 YYREEE (reference sequence). The CDR3 sequence is 14 residues long. CDR3 bases: TGTGCCAGTCACAGGGGGATCGGGAACACTGAAGCTTTCTTT. As protein: CASHRGIGNTEAFF.

This clonotype was counted between two and nine times. The J gene is TRBJ2-5, the V gene TRBV7-8; a weak D match, TRBD1 (5 bases). Trimming removed 5 bases at V and 3 bases at J, with 10 bases between. The germline V gene encodes CDR1 SGHVS and CDR2 FQNEAQ. CDR3 length equals 13 residues. The CDR3 DNA reads as TGTGCCAGCAGCCAGGTCAGGGAAGAGACCCAGTACTTC. Residues: CASSQVREETQYF.

This clonotype was counted at least ten times. This chain connects TRBV27 to TRBJ2-7; 10 bases line up with TRBD1. CDR1 is MNHEY, CDR2 SMNVEV, per germline (reference sequence). The CDR3 runs 15 residues. J was trimmed by 3 bases and V by 2 bases; bases with no gene match: 4. This chain's CDR3 is CASSLTWDRGYEQYF. The CDR3 DNA reads TGTGCCAGCAGTTTAACCTGGGACAGGGGCTACGAGCAGTACTTC.